This TCR beta chain came from a study of control samples from healthy donors and cancer patients. TCRdb keeps only in-frame clones here, not all; method: immunoSEQ multiplex PCR. The data contain roughly 50,000 clones, approximately 95% of them seen just once; the ten biggest clones take up under 2%. The germline V gene has CDR1 MNHEY and CDR2 SVGAGI. CDR3 length equals 14 residues. V lost 6 bases to trimming and J lost 3 bases, with 11 bases between them. This clone has only one observation. The clonotype was recovered from a woman younger than 45 in good health. Sequencing was performed on blood. The genes are TRBV6-5 and TRBJ2-2, with D perhaps TRBD1 (5 bases). The CDR3 DNA is TGTGCCAGCAGAGCAGGGATGGACACCGGGGAGCTGTTTTTT. Translation: CASRAGMDTGELFF.